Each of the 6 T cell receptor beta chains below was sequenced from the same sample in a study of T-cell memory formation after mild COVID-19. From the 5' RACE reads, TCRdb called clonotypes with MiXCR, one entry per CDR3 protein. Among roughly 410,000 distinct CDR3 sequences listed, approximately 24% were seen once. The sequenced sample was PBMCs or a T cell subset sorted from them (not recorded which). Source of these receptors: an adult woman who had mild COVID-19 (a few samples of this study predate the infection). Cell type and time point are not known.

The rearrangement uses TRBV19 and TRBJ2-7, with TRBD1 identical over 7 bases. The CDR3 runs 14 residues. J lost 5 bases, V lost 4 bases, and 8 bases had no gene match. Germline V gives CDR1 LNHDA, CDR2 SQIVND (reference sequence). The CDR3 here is CASSTTTGKDEQYF. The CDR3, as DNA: TGTGCCAGTAGTACGACGACAGGGAAGGACGAGCAGTACTTC.

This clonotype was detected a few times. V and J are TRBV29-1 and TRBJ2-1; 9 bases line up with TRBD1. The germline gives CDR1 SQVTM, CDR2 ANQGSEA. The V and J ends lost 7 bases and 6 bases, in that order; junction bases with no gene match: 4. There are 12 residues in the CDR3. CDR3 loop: CSGSTGGNEQFF. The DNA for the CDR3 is TGCAGCGGATCGACAGGGGGCAATGAGCAGTTCTTC.

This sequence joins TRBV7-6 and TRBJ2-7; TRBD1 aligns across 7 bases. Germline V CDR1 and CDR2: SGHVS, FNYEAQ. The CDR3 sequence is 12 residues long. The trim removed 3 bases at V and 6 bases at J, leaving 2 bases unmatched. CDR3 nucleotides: TGTGCCAGCAGCTTGTCAGGGGGCGAGCAGTACTTC. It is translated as CASSLSGGEQYF.

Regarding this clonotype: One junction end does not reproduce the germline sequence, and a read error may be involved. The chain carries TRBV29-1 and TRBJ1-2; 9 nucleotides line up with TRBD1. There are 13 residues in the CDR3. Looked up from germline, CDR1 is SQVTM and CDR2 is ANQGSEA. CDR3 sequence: CSVEGQGSDGYTF. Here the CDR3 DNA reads TGCAGCGTGGAAGGACAGGGGAGCGATGGCTACACCTTC.

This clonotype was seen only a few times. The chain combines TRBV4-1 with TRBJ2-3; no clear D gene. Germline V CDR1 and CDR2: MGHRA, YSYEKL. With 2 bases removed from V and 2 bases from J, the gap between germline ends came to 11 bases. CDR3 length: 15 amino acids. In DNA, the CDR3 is TGCGCCAGCAGCCAATCCCCGCAGAACACAGATACGCAGTATTTT. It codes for CASSQSPQNTDTQYF.

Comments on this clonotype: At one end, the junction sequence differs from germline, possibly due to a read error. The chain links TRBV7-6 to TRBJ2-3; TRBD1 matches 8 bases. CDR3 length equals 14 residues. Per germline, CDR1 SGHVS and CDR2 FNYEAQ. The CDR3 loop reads CVSSVNYRGDTQYF. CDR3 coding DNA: TGTGTCAGCAGCGTAAACTACAGGGGGGATACGCAGTATTTT.